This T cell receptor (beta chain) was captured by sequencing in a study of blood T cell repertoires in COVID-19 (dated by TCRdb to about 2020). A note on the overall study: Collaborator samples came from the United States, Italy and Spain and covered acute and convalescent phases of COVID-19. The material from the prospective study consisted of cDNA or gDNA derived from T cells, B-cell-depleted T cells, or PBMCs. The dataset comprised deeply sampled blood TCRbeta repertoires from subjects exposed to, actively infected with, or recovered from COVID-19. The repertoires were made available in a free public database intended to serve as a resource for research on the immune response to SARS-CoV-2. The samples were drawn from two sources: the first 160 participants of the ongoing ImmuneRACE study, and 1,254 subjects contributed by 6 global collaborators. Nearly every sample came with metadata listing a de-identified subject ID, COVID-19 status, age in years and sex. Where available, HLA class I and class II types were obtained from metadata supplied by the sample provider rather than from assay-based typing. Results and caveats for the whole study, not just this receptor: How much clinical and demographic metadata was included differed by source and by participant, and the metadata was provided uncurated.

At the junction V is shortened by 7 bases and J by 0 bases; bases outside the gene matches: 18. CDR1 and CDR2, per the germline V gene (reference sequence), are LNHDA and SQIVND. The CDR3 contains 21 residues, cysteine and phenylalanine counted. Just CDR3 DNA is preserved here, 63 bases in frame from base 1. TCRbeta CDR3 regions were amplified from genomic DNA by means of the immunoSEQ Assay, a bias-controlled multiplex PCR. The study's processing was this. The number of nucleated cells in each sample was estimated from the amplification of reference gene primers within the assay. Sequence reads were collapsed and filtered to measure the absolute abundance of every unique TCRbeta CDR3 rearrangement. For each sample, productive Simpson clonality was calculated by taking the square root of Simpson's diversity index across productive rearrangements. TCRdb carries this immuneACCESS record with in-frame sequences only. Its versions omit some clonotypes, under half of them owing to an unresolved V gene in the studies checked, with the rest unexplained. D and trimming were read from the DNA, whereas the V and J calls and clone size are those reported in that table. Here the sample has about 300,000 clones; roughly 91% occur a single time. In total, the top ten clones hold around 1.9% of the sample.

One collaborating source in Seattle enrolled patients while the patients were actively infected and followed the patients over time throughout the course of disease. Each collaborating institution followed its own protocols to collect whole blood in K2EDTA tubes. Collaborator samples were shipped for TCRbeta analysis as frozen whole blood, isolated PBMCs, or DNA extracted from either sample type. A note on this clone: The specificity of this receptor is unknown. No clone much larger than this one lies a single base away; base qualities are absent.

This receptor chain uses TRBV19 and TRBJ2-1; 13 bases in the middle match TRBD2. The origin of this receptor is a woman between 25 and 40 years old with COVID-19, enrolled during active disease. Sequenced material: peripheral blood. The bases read TGTGCCAGTACTCGCCGGTCACCGGGACTAGCGGGGCGCAGCTCCTACAATGAGCAGTTCTTC. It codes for CASTRRSPGLAGRSSYNEQFF.